The source of this TCR beta chain is a study of tumor-infiltrating lymphocytes in localized non-small cell lung cancer. Study results and caveats: TCR sequencing covered a subset of patients with enough tissue. No T-cell fraction difference was seen between IM1 and IM2 tumors.

This CDR3 contains 17 residues. The germline V gene has CDR1 SGHAT and CDR2 FQNNGV. V dropped 1 base and J dropped 6 bases, with 19 bases sitting between them. Some clones are missing from TCRdb's copy, which holds only in-frame ones; the method was immunoSEQ multiplex PCR. The data contain thousands of clones, less than 80% of them singletons. A note on this clone: What it binds is unknown.

This chain uses TRBV11-2 with TRBJ1-5, with D possibly being TRBD1 (5 bases). The source of this sequence is a human donor with non-small cell lung cancer. The sequencing sample was made of uninvolved lung tissue not adjacent to the tumor. CDR3 loop: CASSLGGNTGVGQPQHF. CDR3 coding DNA: TGTGCCAGCAGCTTAGGGGGTAACACGGGGGTCGGTCAGCCCCAGCATTTT. The full variable domain, its missing parts supplied by reference TRBV11-2 and TRBJ1-5, is EAGVAQSPRYKIIEKRQSVAFWCNPISGHATLYWYQQILGQGPKLLIQFQNNGVVDDSQLPKDRFSAERLKGVDSTLKIQPAKLEDSAVYLCASSLGGNTGVGQPQHFGDGTRLSIL.